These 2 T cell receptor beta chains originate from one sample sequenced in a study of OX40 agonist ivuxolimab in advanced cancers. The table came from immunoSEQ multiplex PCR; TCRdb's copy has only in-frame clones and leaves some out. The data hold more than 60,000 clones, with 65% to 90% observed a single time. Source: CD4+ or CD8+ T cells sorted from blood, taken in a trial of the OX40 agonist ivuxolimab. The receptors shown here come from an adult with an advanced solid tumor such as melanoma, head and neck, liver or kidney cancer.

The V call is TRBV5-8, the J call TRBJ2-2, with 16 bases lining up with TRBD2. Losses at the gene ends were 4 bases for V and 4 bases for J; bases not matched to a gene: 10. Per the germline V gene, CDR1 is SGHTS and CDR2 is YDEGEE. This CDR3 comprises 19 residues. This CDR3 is CASSLTGTSGGAITGELFF. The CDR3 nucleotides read TGTGCCAGCAGCCTGACCGGGACTAGCGGGGGGGCCATCACCGGGGAGCTGTTTTTT.

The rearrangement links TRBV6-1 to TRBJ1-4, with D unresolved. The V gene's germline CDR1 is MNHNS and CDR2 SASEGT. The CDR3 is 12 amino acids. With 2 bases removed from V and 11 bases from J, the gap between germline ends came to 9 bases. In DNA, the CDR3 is TGTGCCAGCAGTGAAACGACGGAGAAACTGTTTTTT. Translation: CASSETTEKLFF.